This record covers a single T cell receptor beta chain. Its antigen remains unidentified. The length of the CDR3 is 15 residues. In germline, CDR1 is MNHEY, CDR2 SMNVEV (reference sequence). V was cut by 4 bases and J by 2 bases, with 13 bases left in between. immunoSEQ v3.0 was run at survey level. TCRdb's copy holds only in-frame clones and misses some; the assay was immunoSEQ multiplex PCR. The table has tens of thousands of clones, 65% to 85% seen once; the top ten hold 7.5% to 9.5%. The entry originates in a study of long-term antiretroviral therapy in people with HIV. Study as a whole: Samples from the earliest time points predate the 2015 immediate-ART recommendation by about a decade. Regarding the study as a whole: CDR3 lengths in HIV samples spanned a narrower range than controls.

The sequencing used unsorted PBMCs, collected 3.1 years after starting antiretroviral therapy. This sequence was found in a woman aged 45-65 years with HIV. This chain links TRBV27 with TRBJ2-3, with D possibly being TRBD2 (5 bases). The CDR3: CASSYSETNTDTQYF. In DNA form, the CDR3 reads TGTGCCAGCAGTTACTCAGAGACTAACACAGATACGCAGTATTTT.